Below, 19 T cell receptor beta chains from the same sample are listed, as sequenced in a study of early T cells in non-severe SARS-CoV-2 infection. Using its own MiXCR run on the 5' RACE reads, TCRdb lists one record per CDR3 protein. The data show 26,000 or so distinct CDR3 sequences, 4.5% to 5.5% seen once. Source material: whole blood. These receptors all stem from an adult who was a healthcare worker with PCR-confirmed SARS-CoV-2 infection or an uninfected control (not recorded which).

This clonotype was seen at least ten times. V and J are TRBV11-3 and TRBJ1-3; the D is unclear. The germline V and J ends were trimmed by 3 bases and 2 bases, with 8 bases remaining between them. Germline lookup yields CDR1 SGHNT and CDR2 YENEEA. The length of the CDR3 is 14 residues. CDR3 protein: CASSLSRTGNTIYF. Written as DNA, the CDR3 is TGTGCCAGCAGCTTGAGCCGTACTGGAAACACCATATATTTT. Complete variable domain (other parts from reference TRBV11-3 and TRBJ1-3): EAGVVQSPRYKIIEKKQPVAFWCNPISGHNTLYWYLQNLGQGPELLIRYENEEAVDDSQLPKDRFSAERLKGVDSTLKIQPAELGDSAVYLCASSLSRTGNTIYFGEGSWLTVV.

This clonotype has only a few counts. The genes are TRBV7-2 and TRBJ1-3, with a tentative D call TRBD1 (5 bases). The length of the CDR3 is 15 residues. CDR1 is SGHTA, CDR2 FQGNSA, per germline. V gave up 2 bases and J gave up 2 bases, with 10 bases separating them. The DNA of the CDR3 is TGTGCCAGCAGCTTAAGTGGCAGGGCTGGAAACACCATATATTTT. Protein sequence: CASSLSGRAGNTIYF.

This clonotype was observed at least ten times. The chain links TRBV6-6 to TRBJ2-7; D uncertain. V was cut by 6 bases and J by 5 bases, with 11 bases left in between. The CDR3 contains 12 residues. CDR1 and CDR2 from the germline V gene are MNHNY and SVGAGI (reference sequence). The chain's CDR3 is CASRYLGNEQYF. CDR3 bases: TGTGCCAGCAGGTACCTTGGGAACGAGCAGTACTTC.

This clonotype rates as medium-sized. The CDR3 sequence: CSARDGTGEPRLDGYTF. CDR3 DNA: TGCAGTGCTAGAGACGGGACAGGGGAGCCCCGCTTGGATGGCTACACCTTC. This chain uses TRBV20-1 with TRBJ1-2; TRBD1 aligns across 10 bases. This CDR3 is 17 amino acids long. From germline, CDR1 is DFQATT and CDR2 SNEGSKA (reference sequence). Trimming removed 0 bases from V and 6 bases from J; junction bases left unmatched: 13.

By share, this clonotype ranks as medium-sized. V and J are TRBV4-1 and TRBJ1-1; D might be TRBD1 (5 bases). V was cut by 6 bases and J by 1 base, with 21 bases left in between. Germline values: CDR1 MGHRA, CDR2 YSYEKL. This CDR3 comprises 17 residues. The CDR3 loop is CASRRIVGEGTNTEAFF. CDR3 sequence (DNA): TGCGCCAGCAGACGGATTGTGGGGGAAGGAACGAACACTGAAGCTTTCTTT.

This clonotype has ten or more counts. The chain uses TRBV30 and TRBJ2-1; the D is unclear. CDR3 size: 11 residues. CDR1 GTSNPN and CDR2 SVGIG come from the germline V gene (reference sequence). Trimming stripped 2 bases from V and 15 bases from J, with 14 bases between. For the CDR3, the DNA is TGTGCCTGGAGTATTAGGACCGTAAGGTTCTTC. It specifies CAWSIRTVRFF.

This clonotype occurred many times. The chain employs TRBV11-1 and TRBJ2-3; D is unresolved. CDR3 size: 12 residues. V lost 1 base, J lost 4 bases, and 3 bases lay in between. Germline values: CDR1 SGHAT, CDR2 FQDESV (reference sequence). The CDR3 spells CASSLGADTQYF. CDR3 DNA: TGTGCCAGCAGCTTAGGGGCAGATACGCAGTATTTT.

The chain links TRBV5-1 to TRBJ1-6; 9 bases match TRBD1. Germline trimming cut 4 bases from V and 10 bases from J; bases unmatched to any gene: 6. The CDR3 contains 14 residues. The germline V gene has CDR1 SGHRS and CDR2 YFSETQ. CDR3 residues: CASSPRTGDSPLHF. Written as DNA, the CDR3 is TGCGCCAGCAGCCCGCGGACAGGGGACTCACCCCTCCACTTT.

This clonotype is labeled as large (0.1 to 1%). The chain employs TRBV4-1 and TRBJ2-5; 7 bases fit TRBD2. The germline gives CDR1 MGHRA, CDR2 YSYEKL. Unmatched junction bases numbered 6, after V lost 0 bases and J lost 2 bases. This CDR3 is built from 16 residues. CDR3 amino acids: CASSQDQAGLQETQYF. The DNA of the CDR3 is TGCGCCAGCAGCCAAGATCAAGCGGGGTTACAAGAGACCCAGTACTTC.

This clonotype was recorded at least ten times. This chain links TRBV12-5 with TRBJ1-4; D ambiguous. The V and J ends lost 2 bases and 0 bases respectively, with 10 bases between them. This CDR3 contains 16 residues. Germline CDR1 is LGHNT and CDR2 is FRNRAP. In nucleotides, the CDR3 is TGTGCTAGTGGTTTGTCAACGCTTGCAACTAATGAAAAACTGTTTTTT. Translating gives CASGLSTLATNEKLFF.

This clonotype was recorded at least ten times. V gene TRBV5-1 combines with J gene TRBJ2-5, with D tentatively TRBD1 (5 bases). The V gene lost 2 bases and the J gene lost 2 bases, with 13 bases spanning the gap. The V gene's germline CDR1 is SGHRS and CDR2 YFSETQ. The CDR3 is 15 residues long. The CDR3 region is CASSFTGDRQETQYF. CDR3 nucleotides: TGCGCCAGCAGCTTCACCGGAGACAGACAAGAGACCCAGTACTTC.

The table lists this clonotype with many counts. The gene calls are TRBV19 and TRBJ2-1, with a tentative D call TRBD2 (5 bases). The CDR3 consists of 13 residues. Trimming left V 3 bases short and J 3 bases short, with 6 bases between. Germline CDR1 is LNHDA and CDR2 is SQIVND (reference sequence). For the CDR3, the DNA is TGTGCCAGTAGTATGGAGGACTACAATGAGCAGTTCTTC. Its translation is CASSMEDYNEQFF. Full variable domain (rest looked up from reference TRBV19 and TRBJ2-1): DGGITQSPKYLFRKEGQNVTLSCEQNLNHDAMYWYRQDPGQGLRLIYYSQIVNDFQKGDIAEGYSVSREKKESFPLTVTSAQKNPTAFYLCASSMEDYNEQFFGPGTRLTVL.

There are a few counts of this clonotype. The rearrangement links TRBV10-3 to TRBJ2-1; a possible D gene is TRBD2 (6 bases). The V end was cut by 9 bases, the J end by 3 bases, with 15 bases between. The germline CDR1 and CDR2 sequences are ENHRY and SYGVKD. The CDR3 loop spans 14 amino acids. This chain's CDR3 is CAIGTSTVYNEQFF. DNA of the CDR3: TGTGCCATTGGGACTTCCACGGTCTACAATGAGCAGTTCTTC.

This clonotype has ten or more counts. The chain joins TRBV6-2 or TRBV6-3 to TRBJ1-5, with D possibly TRBD1 on 6 matching bases. CDR1 and CDR2 (germline): MNHEY, SVGEGT. V was cut by 0 bases and J by 5 bases, with 8 bases left in between. CDR3 length: 14 amino acids. CDR3 sequence reads: CASSYSGGHQPQHF. DNA of the CDR3: TGTGCCAGCAGTTACTCGGGGGGCCATCAGCCCCAGCATTTT.

This clonotype was detected a few times. This sequence joins TRBV11-2 and TRBJ1-2, with 11 bases matching TRBD1. Germline-derived CDR1 and CDR2 are SGHAT and FQNNGV. The CDR3 runs to 15 residues. J lost 4 bases, V lost 4 bases, and 5 bases had no gene match. CDR3 bases: TGTGCCAGCAGCTCGAGGACAGGGGGCTTCTATGGCTACACCTTC. Translation gives CASSSRTGGFYGYTF.

The chain joins TRBV12-3 or TRBV12-4 to TRBJ2-7; unclear D gene. CDR3 length: 15 residues. Deletions cut 6 bases from V and 0 bases from J, with 15 bases between. This CDR3 reads CASSPNVRYSYEQYF. CDR3 bases: TGTGCCAGCAGCCCCAACGTCAGGTACTCCTACGAGCAGTACTTC.

The sample holds a few counts of this clonotype. The V call is TRBV7-6, the J call TRBJ1-1, with D uncertain. The CDR3 length is 13 residues. V was clipped by 4 bases and J by 1 base, with 7 bases between them. The V gene's germline CDR1 is SGHVS and CDR2 FNYEAQ. This CDR3 reads CASSSQENTEAFF. CDR3 sequence (DNA): TGTGCCAGCAGCTCCCAAGAGAACACTGAAGCTTTCTTT. Supplemented by reference TRBV7-6 and TRBJ1-1, the full variable domain reads GAGVSQSPRYKVTKRGQDVALRCDPISGHVSLYWYRQALGQGPEFLTYFNYEAQQDKSGLPNDRFSAERPEGSISTLTIQRTEQRDSAMYRCASSSQENTEAFFGQGTRLTVV.

Ten or more counts support this clonotype. The gene calls are TRBV9 and TRBJ2-5, with 11 bases fitting TRBD2. This CDR3 comprises 15 residues. With 0 bases clipped from V and 5 bases from J, the junction kept 3 bases outside the gene matches. Germline V CDR1 and CDR2: SGDLS, YYNGEE. CDR3 loop: CASSVDTSGGETQYF. CDR3 nucleotide sequence: TGTGCCAGCAGCGTAGACACTAGCGGGGGTGAGACCCAGTACTTC.

There are a few counts of this clonotype. V and J are TRBV7-8 and TRBJ2-2, with D possibly being TRBD1 (5 bases). Germline assignment: CDR1 SGHVS and CDR2 FQNEAQ. The CDR3 runs to 14 residues. V was pared by 5 bases and J by 0 bases, with 7 bases between. CDR3 coding DNA: TGTGCCAGCAGCCTGACAGCGAACACCGGGGAGCTGTTTTTT. Protein product: CASSLTANTGELFF.